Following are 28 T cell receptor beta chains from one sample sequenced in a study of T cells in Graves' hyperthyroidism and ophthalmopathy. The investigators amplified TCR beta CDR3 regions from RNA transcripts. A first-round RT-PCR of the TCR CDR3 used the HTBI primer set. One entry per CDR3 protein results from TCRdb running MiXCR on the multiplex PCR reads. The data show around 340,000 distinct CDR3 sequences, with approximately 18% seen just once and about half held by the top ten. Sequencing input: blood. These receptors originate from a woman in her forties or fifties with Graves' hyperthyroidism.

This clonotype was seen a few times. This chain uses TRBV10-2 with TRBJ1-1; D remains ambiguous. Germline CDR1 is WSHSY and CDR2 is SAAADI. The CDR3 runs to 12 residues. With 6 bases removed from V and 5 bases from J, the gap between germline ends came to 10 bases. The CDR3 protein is CASRYGKTEAFF. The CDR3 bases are TGCGCCAGCAGATACGGAAAGACTGAAGCTTTCTTT.

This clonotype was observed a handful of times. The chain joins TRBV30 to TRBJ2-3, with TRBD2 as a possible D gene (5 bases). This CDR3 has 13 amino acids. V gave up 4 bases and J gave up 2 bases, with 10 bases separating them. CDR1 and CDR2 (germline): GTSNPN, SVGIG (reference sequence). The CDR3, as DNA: TGTGCCTGGAATACGGGGTCCACAGATACGCAGTATTTT. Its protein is CAWNTGSTDTQYF.

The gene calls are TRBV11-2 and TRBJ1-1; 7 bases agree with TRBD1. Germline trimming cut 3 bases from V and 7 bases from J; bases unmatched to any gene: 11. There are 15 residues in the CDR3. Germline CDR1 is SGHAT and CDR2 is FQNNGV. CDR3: CASSLNRGPALEAFF. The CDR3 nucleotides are TGTGCCAGCAGCTTGAACAGGGGCCCGGCCCTTGAAGCTTTCTTT.

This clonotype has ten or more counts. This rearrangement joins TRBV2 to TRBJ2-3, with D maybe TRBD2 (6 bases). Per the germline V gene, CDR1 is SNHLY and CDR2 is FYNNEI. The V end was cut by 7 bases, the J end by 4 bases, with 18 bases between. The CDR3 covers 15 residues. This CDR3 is CASMGTSSGADTQYF. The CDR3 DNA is TGTGCCAGCATGGGTACAAGTTCGGGGGCAGATACGCAGTATTTT.

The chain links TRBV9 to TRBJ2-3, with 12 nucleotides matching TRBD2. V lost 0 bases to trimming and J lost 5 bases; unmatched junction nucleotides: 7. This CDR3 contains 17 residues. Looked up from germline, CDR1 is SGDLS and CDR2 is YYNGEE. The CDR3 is CASSVASGGALIDTQYF. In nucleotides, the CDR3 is TGTGCCAGCAGCGTAGCTAGCGGGGGGGCTTTAATAGATACGCAGTATTTT.

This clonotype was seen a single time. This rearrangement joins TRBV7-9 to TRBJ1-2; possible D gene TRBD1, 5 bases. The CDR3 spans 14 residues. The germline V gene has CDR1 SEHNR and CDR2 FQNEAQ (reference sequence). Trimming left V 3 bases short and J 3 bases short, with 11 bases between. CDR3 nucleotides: TGTGCCAGCAGCTTTGAAGGGGAGGACTATGGCTACACCTTC. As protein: CASSFEGEDYGYTF.

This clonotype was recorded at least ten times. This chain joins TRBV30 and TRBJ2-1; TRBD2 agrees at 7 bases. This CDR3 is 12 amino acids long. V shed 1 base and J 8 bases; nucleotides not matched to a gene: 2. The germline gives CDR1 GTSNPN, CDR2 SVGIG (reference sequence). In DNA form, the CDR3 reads TGTGCCTGGAGTGGGGCGGGGGATGAGCAGTTCTTC. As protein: CAWSGAGDEQFF.

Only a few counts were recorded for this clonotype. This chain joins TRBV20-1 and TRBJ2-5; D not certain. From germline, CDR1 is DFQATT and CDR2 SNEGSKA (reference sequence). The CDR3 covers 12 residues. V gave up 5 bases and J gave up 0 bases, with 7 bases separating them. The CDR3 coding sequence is TGCAGTGCTTTGAGAAACCAAGAGACCCAGTACTTC. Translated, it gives CSALRNQETQYF.

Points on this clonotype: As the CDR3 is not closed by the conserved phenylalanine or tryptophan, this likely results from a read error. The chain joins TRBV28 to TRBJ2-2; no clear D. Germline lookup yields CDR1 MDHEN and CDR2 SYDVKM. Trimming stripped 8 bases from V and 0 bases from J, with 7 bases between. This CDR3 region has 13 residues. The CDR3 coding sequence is TGTGCCAGCCCGGACCCGAACACCGGGGAGCTGTTTTCT. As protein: CASPDPNTGELFS.

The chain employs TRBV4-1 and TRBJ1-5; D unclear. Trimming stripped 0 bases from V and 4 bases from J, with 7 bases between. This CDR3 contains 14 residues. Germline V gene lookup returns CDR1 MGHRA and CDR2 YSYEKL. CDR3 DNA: TGCGCCAGCAGCCAAGACTTGGGAAATCAGCCCCAGCATTTT. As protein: CASSQDLGNQPQHF.

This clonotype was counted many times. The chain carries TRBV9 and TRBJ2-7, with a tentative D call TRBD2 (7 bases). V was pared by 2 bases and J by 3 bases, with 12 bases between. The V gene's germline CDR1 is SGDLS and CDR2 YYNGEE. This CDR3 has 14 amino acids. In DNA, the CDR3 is TGTGCCAGCAGCGTTGGGGGGGCCCTCTACGAGCAGTACTTC. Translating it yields CASSVGGALYEQYF.

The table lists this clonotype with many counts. CDR3 sequence: CASSLASTIYEQYF. CDR3 nucleotides: TGTGCCAGCAGCTTGGCCAGCACGATCTACGAGCAGTACTTC. The chain is built from TRBV5-5 and TRBJ2-7; D gene unclear. Germline V gene sequence: CDR1 SGHKS, CDR2 YYEKEE (reference sequence). This CDR3 comprises 14 residues. Deletions cut 0 bases from V and 3 bases from J, with 10 bases between.

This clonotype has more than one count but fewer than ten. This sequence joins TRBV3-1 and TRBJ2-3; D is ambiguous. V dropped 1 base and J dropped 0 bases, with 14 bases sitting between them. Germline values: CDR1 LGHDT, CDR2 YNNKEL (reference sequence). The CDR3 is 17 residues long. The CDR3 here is CASSQGIATSSTDTQYF. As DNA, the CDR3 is TGTGCCAGCAGCCAAGGGATTGCAACCTCTAGCACAGATACGCAGTATTTT.

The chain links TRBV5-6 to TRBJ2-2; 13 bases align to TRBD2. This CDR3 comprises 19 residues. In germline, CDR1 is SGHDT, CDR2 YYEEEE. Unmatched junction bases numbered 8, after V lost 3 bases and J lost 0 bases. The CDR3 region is CASSSPRTSGGPNTGELFF. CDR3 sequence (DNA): TGTGCCAGCAGCTCCCCGCGGACTAGCGGGGGCCCGAACACCGGGGAGCTGTTTTTT. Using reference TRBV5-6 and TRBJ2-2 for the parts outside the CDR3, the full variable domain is DAGVTQSPTHLIKTRGQQVTLRCSPKSGHDTVSWYQQALGQGPQFIFQYYEEEERQRGNFPDRFSGHQFPNYSSELNVNALLLGDSALYLCASSSPRTSGGPNTGELFFGEGSRLTVL.

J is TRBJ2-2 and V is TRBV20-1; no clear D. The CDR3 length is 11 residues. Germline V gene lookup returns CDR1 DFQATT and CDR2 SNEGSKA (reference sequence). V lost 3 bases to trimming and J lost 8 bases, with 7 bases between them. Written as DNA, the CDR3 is TGCAGTGCTAGGCTAGATGGGGAGCTGTTTTTT. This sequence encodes CSARLDGELFF.

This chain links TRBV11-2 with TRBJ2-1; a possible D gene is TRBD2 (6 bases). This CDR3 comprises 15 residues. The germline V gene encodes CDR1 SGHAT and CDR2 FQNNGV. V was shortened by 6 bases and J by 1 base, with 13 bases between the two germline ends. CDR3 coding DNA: TGTGCCAGCAGTTGGGCGGGGTTTTCCTACAATGAGCAGTTCTTC. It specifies CASSWAGFSYNEQFF.

CDR3 sequence reads: CASSLDRAGQPQHF. The CDR3, as DNA: TGTGCCAGCAGCTTAGACAGGGCAGGACAGCCCCAGCATTTT. The chain carries TRBV11-2 and TRBJ1-5, with D possibly matching TRBD1 (5 bases). Germline CDR1 SGHAT, CDR2 FQNNGV. The CDR3 extends over 14 amino acids. Deletions cut 0 bases from V and 7 bases from J, with 10 bases between.

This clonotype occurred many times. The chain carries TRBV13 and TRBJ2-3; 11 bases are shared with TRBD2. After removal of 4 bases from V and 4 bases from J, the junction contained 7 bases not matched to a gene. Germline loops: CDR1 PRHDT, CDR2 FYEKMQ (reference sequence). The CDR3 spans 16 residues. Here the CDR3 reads CASSSLTSGEADTQYF. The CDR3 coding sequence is TGTGCCAGCAGCTCACTGACTAGCGGGGAAGCAGATACGCAGTATTTT.

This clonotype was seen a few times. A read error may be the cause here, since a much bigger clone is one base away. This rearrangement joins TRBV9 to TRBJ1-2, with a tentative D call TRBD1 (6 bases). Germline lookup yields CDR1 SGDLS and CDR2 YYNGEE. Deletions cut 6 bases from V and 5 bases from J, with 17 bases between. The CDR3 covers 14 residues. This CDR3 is CASNSQRGMYGYTF. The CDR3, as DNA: TGTGCCAGCAACTCGCAGAGGGGGATGTATGGCTACACCTTC.

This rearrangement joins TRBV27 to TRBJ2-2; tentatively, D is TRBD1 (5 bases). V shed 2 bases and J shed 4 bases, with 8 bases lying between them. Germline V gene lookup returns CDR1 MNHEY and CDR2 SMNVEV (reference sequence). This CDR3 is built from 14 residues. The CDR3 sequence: CASSLGQSTGELFF. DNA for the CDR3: TGTGCCAGCAGTTTAGGACAATCCACCGGGGAGCTGTTTTTT.

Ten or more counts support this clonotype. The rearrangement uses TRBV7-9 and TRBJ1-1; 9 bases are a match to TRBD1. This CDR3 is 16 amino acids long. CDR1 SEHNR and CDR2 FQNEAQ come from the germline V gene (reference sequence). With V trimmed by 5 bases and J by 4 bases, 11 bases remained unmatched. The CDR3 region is CASSHPGTGLVTEAFF. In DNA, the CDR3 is TGTGCCAGCAGCCACCCTGGGACAGGGCTTGTCACTGAAGCTTTCTTT.

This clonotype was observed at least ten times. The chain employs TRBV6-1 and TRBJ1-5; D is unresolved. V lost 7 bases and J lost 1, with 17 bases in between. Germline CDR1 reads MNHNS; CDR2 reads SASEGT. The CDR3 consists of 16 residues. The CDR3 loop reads CASTLTGVGSNQPQHF. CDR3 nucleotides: TGTGCCAGCACCCTAACTGGGGTGGGGAGCAATCAGCCCCAGCATTTT.

This chain's CDR3 is CASTPEGPSTDTQYF. The CDR3 DNA sequence: TGTGCCAGCACCCCAGAAGGTCCTAGCACAGATACGCAGTATTTT. The V gene is TRBV9, the J gene TRBJ2-3; the D is unclear. Germline CDR1 reads SGDLS; CDR2 reads YYNGEE. Trimming stripped 6 bases from V and 0 bases from J, with 14 bases between. The CDR3 spans 15 residues.

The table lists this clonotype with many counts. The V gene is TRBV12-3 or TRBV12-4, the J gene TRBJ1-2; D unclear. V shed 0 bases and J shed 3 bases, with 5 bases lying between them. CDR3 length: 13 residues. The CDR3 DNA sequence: TGTGCCAGCAGTTTAGCTCTGGACTATGGCTACACCTTC. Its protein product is CASSLALDYGYTF.

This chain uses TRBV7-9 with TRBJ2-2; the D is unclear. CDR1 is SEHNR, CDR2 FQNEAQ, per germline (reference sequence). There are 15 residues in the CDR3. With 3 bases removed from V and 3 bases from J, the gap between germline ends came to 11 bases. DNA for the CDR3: TGTGCCAGCAGCTTTCAAAGGACGTACACCGGGGAGCTGTTTTTT. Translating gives CASSFQRTYTGELFF.

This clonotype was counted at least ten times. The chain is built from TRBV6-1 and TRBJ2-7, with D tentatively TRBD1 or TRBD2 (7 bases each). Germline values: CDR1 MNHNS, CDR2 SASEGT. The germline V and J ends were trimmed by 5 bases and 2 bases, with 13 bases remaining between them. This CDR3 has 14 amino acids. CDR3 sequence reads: CASSWDSGTYEQYF. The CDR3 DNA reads TGTGCCAGCAGTTGGGACAGCGGGACCTACGAGCAGTACTTC.

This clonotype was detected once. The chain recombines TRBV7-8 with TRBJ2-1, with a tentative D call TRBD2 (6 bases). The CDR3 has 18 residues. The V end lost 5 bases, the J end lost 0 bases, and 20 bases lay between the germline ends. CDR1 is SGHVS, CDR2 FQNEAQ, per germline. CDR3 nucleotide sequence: TGTGCCAGCAGCCATTTATTGTGGGGGGTAAGCTCCTACAATGAGCAGTTCTTC. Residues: CASSHLLWGVSSYNEQFF. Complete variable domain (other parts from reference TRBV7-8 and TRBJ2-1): GAGVSQSPRYKVAKRGQDVALRCDPISGHVSLFWYQQALGQGPEFLTYFQNEAQLDKSGLPSDRFFAERPEGSVSTLKIQRTQQEDSAVYLCASSHLLWGVSSYNEQFFGPGTRLTVL.

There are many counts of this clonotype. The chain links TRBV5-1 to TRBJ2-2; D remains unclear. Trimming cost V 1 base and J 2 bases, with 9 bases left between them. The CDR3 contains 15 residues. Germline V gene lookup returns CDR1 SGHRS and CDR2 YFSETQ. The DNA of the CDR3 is TGCGCCAGCAGCTTGTGGACCGTCAACACCGGGGAGCTGTTTTTT. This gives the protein CASSLWTVNTGELFF.